A selection of T cell receptor beta chains follows, all from one sample in a study of T cell repertoires in cytomegalovirus infection. These receptors have no identified antigens. Via MiXCR, TCRdb re-called the reads, giving one row per CDR3 protein. The sample includes 110,000 to 150,000 distinct CDR3 sequences, 30% to 40% of them seen just once. The source was CD8+ T cells from cultured PBMCs, collected from culture after CMV antigen stimulation. These receptors originate from a human donor in good health (CMV status not recorded). Some clones in this sample may be carry-over from other donors' samples. CDR3s include the opening cysteine and the closing phenylalanine or tryptophan. A D gene is named only where the DNA matches it firmly. Some rows mark clone size as missing; the rest say once, few, many or name a class of expanded clone.

>TRBV6-1|TRBJ1-4|NA|few
CASSEFPDGNEKLFF
TGTGCCAGCAGTGAATTCCCGGACGGAAATGAAAAACTGTTTTTT
>TRBV7-2|TRBJ2-1|TRBD2|many
CASSFSGEPYNEQFF
TGTGCCAGCAGTTTTAGCGGGGAGCCCTACAATGAGCAGTTCTTC
>TRBV5-8|TRBJ2-7|NA|few
CASNLGHNSYEQYF
TGTGCCAGCAACCTGGGACACAACTCCTACGAGCAGTACTTC
>TRBV7-2|TRBJ2-6|NA|NA
CASSFELANSGANVLTF
TGTGCCAGCAGCTTTGAGCTAGCCAACTCTGGGGCCAACGTCCTGACTTTC
>TRBV27|TRBJ2-1|NA|NA
CASSSHFSNEQFF
TGTGCCAGCAGTTCCCACTTTAGTAATGAGCAGTTCTTC
>TRBV6-8|TRBJ1-3|NA|NA
CASSYRRRGSSPDENTIYF
TGTGCCAGCAGTTACCGGAGAAGGGGTTCGTCCCCGGATGAAAACACCATATATTTT
>TRBV19|TRBJ1-5|TRBD1|once
CASSFGTASNQPQHF
TGTGCCAGTAGCTTTGGGACAGCCAGCAATCAGCCCCAGCATTTT
>TRBV7-9|TRBJ1-2|NA|NA
CASSLAWQNRQNGYTF
TGTGCCAGCAGCTTAGCATGGCAGAACCGGCAGAATGGCTACACCTTC
>TRBV12-3/TRBV12-4|TRBJ1-6|TRBD1|once
CASRGLGQGSSSYNSPLHF
TGTGCCAGCAGGGGGTTGGGACAGGGGTCCAGCTCCTATAATTCACCCCTCCACTTT
>TRBV27|TRBJ2-7|NA|many
CASSVTKTYEQYF
TGTGCCAGCAGTGTTACAAAAACCTACGAGCAGTACTTC
>TRBV27|TRBJ2-3|NA|NA
CASGLLAIDTQYF
TGTGCCAGCGGTCTACTAGCAATAGATACGCAGTATTTT
>TRBV29-1|TRBJ1-1|TRBD1|NA
CSVAGHGTLTGGTEAFF
TGCAGCGTTGCGGGGCATGGGACCCTTACAGGGGGCACAGAAGCTTTCTTT
>TRBV19|TRBJ2-1|TRBD1|NA
CASTRGFPSNYNEQFF
TGTGCCAGTACCAGGGGGTTCCCCTCGAACTACAATGAGCAGTTCTTC
>TRBV2|TRBJ2-7|NA|few
CASSEGNTYEQYF
TGTGCCAGCAGTGAGGGAAATACCTACGAGCAGTACTTC
>TRBV4-1|TRBJ2-1|TRBD1|few
CASSPPAGTGEEDEQFF
TGCGCCAGCAGCCCGCCGGCGGGGACAGGGGAAGAGGATGAGCAGTTCTTC
>TRBV9|TRBJ2-7|NA|many
CASSEGRGLNEQYF
TGTGCCAGCAGCGAAGGCCGGGGCCTAAACGAGCAGTACTTC
>TRBV19|TRBJ2-3|NA|NA
CASSIAADSTDTQYF
TGTGCCAGTAGTATAGCTGCAGATAGCACAGATACGCAGTATTTT
>TRBV5-4|TRBJ2-2|TRBD1|NA
CASSFGKDRSYRELFF
TGTGCCAGCAGTTTTGGAAAGGACAGGAGCTACAGGGAGCTGTTTTTT
>TRBV4-2|TRBJ1-5|TRBD1|NA
CASSSRDSSNQPQHF
TGTGCCAGCAGCAGCCGGGACAGCAGCAATCAGCCCCAGCATTTT
>TRBV6-2/TRBV6-3|TRBJ2-7|TRBD1|few
CASSLRTGSSYEQYF
TGTGCCAGCAGCCTTAGGACAGGGAGCTCCTACGAGCAGTACTTC
>TRBV12-3/TRBV12-4|TRBJ1-5|NA|NA
CASSPLDQPQHF
TGTGCCAGCAGTCCGTTGGATCAGCCCCAGCATTTT
>TRBV2|TRBJ1-2|NA|few
CASSEARGYDYGYTF
TGTGCCAGCAGTGAGGCGAGGGGTTATGACTATGGCTACACCTTC
>TRBV27|TRBJ1-1|NA|NA
CASSSRWGADGRAFF
TGTGCCAGCAGTTCTAGATGGGGAGCCGATGGTAGAGCTTTCTTT
>TRBV10-3|TRBJ1-1|NA|few
CAIRIAVNTEAFF
TGTGCCATCAGGATAGCAGTGAACACTGAAGCTTTCTTT